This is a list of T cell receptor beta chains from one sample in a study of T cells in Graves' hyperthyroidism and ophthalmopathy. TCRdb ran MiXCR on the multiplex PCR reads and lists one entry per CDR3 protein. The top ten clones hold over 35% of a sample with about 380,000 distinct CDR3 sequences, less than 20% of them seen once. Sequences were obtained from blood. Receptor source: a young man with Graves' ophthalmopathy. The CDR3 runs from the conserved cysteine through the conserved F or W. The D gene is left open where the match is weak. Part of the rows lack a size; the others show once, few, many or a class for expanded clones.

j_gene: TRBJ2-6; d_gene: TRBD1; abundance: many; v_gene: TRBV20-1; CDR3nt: TGCAGTGCTAGTAACAGGGGCTCTGGGGCCAACGTCCTGACTTTC; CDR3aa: CSASNRGSGANVLTF
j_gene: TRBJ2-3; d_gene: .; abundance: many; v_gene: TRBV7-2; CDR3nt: TGTGCCAGCAGCTTAGCGGGTACGCAGTATTTT; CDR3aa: CASSLAGTQYF
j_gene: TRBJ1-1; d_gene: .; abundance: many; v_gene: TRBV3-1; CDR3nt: TGTGCCAGCAGCCAAAATCAAGCGAACACTGAAGCTTTCTTT; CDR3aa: CASSQNQANTEAFF
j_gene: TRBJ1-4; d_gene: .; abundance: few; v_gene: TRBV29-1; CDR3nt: TGCAGCGTTGGATCAGGGGACGAAAAACTGTTTTTT; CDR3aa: CSVGSGDEKLFF
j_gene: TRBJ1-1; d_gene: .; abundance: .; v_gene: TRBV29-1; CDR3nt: TGCAGCGTGGGGGCGCACACTGAAGCTTTCTTT; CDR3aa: CSVGAHTEAFF
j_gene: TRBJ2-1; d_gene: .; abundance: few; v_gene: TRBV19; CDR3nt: TGTGCCAGTAGTAAAGGGTACAATGAGCAGTTCTTC; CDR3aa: CASSKGYNEQFF
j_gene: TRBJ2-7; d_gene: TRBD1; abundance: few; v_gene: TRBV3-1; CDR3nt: TGTGCCAGCAGCCAAGGGACAGGGGGGAACTACGAGCAGTACTTC; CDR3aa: CASSQGTGGNYEQYF
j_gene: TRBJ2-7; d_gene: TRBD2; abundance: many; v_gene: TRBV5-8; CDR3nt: TGTGCCAGCAGCACGTCGACTAGCGGGGAGCAGTACTTC; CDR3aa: CASSTSTSGEQYF
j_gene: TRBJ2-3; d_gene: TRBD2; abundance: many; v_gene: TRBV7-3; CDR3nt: TGTGCCAGCAGCTTTACCGGGGGGGCGGCTGATACGCAGTATTTT; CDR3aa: CASSFTGGAADTQYF
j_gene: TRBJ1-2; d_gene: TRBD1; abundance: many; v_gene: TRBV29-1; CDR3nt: TGCAGCGTTGAACCGGGACAGGGATACTATGGCTACACCTTC; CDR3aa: CSVEPGQGYYGYTF
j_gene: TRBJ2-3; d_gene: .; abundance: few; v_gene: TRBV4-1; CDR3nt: TGCGCCAGCAGCCAGGAAGAGTCTGTGGATACGCAGTATTTT; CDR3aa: CASSQEESVDTQYF
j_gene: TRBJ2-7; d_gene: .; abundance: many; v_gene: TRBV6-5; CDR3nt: TGTGCCAGCAGTTACCGTGGGGGGACTTACGAGCAGTACTTC; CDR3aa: CASSYRGGTYEQYF
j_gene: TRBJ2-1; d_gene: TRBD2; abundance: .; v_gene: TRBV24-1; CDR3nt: TGTGCCACCAGTCGGGGACTAGCATATGAGCAGTTCTTC; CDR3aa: CATSRGLAYEQFF
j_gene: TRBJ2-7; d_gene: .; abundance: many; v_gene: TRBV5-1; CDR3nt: TGCGCCAGCAGCTTGAACCGTTACGACACCTACGAGCAGTACTTC; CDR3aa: CASSLNRYDTYEQYF
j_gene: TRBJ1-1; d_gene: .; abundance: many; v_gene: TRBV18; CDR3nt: TGTGCCAGCTCATCGAAACAGGACTCTTCGGTTTTCTTT; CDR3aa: CASSSKQDSSVFF
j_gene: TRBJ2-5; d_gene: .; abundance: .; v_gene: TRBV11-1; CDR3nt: TGTGCCAGCAGCCAGGGGACCGCGGAGACCCAGTACTTC; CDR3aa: CASSQGTAETQYF
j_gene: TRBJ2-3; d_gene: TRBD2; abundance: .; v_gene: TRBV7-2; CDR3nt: TGTGCCAGCAGCTTATTCCCACGGGAGGCCCTCACAGATACGCAGTATTTT; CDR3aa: CASSLFPREALTDTQYF
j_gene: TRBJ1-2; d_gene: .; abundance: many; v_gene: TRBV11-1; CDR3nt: TGTGCCAGCAGCTCCCTCCCTTGGGGGTATGGCTACACCTTC; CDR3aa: CASSSLPWGYGYTF
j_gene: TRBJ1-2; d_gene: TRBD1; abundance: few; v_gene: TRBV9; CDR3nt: TGTGCCAGCAGCGTAGATTGGACAGGGGGCTATGGCTACACCTTC; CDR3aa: CASSVDWTGGYGYTF
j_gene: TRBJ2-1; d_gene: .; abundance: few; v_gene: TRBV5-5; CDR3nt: TGTGCCAGCAGCTTTGTTTCGGGGATTGAGCAGTTCTTC; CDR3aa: CASSFVSGIEQFF
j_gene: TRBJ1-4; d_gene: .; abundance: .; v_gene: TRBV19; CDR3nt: TGTGCCACAAAGGACTGGAATGAAAAACTGTTTTTT; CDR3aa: CATKDWNEKLFF
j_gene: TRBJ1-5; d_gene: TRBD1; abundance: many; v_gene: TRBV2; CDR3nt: TGTGCCAGCAGCGGGACAGGATTTTATAGCAATCAGCCCCAGCATTTT; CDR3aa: CASSGTGFYSNQPQHF
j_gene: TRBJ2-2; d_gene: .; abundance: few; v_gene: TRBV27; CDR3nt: TGTGCCAGCAGTTACCGGGACTACACCGGGGAGCTGTTTTTT; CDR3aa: CASSYRDYTGELFF
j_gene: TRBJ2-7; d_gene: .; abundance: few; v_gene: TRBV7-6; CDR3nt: TGTGCCAGCAGCCTGGTGCAGGGGCCCTACGAGCAGTACTTC; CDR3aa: CASSLVQGPYEQYF
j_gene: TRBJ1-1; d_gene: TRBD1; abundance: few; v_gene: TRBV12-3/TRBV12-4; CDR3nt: TGTGCCAGCAGTATATCCGGGACAGGAAGCACTGAAGCTCTCTTT; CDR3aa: CASSISGTGSTEALF
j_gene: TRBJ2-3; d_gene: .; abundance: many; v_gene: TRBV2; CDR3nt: TGTGCCACGGGACCGGGGCCCACAGATACGCAGTATTTT; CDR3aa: CATGPGPTDTQYF
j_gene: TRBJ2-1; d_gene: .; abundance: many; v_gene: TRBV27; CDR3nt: TGTGCCAGCAGTTTGACAGGGACTTACAATGAGCAGTTCTTC; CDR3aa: CASSLTGTYNEQFF
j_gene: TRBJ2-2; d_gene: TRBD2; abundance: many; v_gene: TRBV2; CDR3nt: TGTGCCAGCAGTGAAGGACTAGCCCCCGGGGAGCTGTTTTTT; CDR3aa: CASSEGLAPGELFF
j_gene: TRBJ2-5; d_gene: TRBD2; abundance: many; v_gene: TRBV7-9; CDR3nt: TGTGCCAGCAGCTTAGTTAGCGGGGGCCCTGAGACCCAGTACTTC; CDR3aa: CASSLVSGGPETQYF
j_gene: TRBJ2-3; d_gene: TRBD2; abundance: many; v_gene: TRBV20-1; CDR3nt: TGCAGTGCTACCGGGACTAGCGGGGACACAGATACGCAGTATTTT; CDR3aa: CSATGTSGDTDTQYF
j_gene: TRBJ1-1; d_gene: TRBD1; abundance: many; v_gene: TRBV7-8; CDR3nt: TGTGCCAGCAGCGCCGACAGGGGCCTGAACACTGAAGCTTTCTTT; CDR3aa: CASSADRGLNTEAFF
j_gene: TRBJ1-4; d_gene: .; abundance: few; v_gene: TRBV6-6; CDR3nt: TGTGCCAGCAGTTACTACCCGCAAACTAATGAAAAACTGTTTTTT; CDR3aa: CASSYYPQTNEKLFF
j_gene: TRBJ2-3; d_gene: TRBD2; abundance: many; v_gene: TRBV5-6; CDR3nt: TGTGCCAGCAGCTTGGTGGTCACATCGAGCGGGACCACAGATACGCAGTATTTT; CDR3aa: CASSLVVTSSGTTDTQYF
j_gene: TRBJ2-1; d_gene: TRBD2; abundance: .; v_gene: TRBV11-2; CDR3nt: TGTGCCAGCAGCTTAGATACTAGCGGAAACAATGAGCAGTTCTTC; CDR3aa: CASSLDTSGNNEQFF
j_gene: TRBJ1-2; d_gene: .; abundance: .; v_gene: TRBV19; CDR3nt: TGTGCCAGTAACGGGGGCAGCTTAGGAGATGGCTACACCTTC; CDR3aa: CASNGGSLGDGYTF
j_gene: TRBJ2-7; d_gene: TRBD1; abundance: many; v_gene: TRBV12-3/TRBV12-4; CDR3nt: TGTGCCAGCAGTTTATGGGGGACAGGGTTGGACGAGCAGTACTTC; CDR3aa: CASSLWGTGLDEQYF
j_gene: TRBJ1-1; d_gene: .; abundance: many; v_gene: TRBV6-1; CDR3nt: TGTGCCAGCACTCAACCCTCGGGGTCTGAAGCTTTCTTT; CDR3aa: CASTQPSGSEAFF
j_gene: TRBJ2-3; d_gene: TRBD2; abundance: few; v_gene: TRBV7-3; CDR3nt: TGTGCCAGCAGCCGCGGGACTAGCGGGGTCACAGATACGCAGTATTTT; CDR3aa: CASSRGTSGVTDTQYF
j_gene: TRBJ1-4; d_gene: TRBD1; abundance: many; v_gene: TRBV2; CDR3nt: TGTGCCAGCAGTGCACGGGGACAGCAGATCGATGAAAAACTGTTTTTT; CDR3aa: CASSARGQQIDEKLFF
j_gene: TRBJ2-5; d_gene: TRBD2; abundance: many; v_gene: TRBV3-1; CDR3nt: TGTGCCAGCAGCGCGGGACTAGCGGGGGGGGAGACCCAGTACTTC; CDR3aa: CASSAGLAGGETQYF
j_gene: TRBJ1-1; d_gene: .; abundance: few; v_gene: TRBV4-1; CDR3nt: TGCGCCAGCAGGACAGGTATTGGAATGAGAACTGAAGCTTTCTTT; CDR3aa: CASRTGIGMRTEAFF
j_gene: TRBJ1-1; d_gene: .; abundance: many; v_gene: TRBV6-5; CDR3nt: TGTGCCAGCAGTTACTCGACTAAAAAGAACACTGAAGCTTTCTTT; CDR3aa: CASSYSTKKNTEAFF
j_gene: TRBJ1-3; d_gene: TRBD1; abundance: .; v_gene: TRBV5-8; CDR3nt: TGTGCCAGCAGCGTGACAGGGTATGGAGGAAACACCATATATTTT; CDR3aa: CASSVTGYGGNTIYF
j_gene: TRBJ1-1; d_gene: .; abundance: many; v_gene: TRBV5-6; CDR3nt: TGTGCCAGCAGCCGGGGGGGGAGCACTGAAGCTTTCTTT; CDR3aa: CASSRGGSTEAFF
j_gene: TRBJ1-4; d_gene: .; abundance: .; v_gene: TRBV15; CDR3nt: TGTGCCACCAGCAGAGATCCGGGTCCCAATGAAAAACTGTTTTTT; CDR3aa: CATSRDPGPNEKLFF
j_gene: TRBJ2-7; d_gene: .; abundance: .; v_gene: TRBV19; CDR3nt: TGTGCCAGTAGTAGATTGTGGGAGGAAGGCGAGCAGTACTTC; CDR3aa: CASSRLWEEGEQYF
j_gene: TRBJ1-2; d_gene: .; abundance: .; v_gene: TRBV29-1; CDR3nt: TGCAGCGTTTCCCCTGGCTACACCTTC; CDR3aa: CSVSPGYTF
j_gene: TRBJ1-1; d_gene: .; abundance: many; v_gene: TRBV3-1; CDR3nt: TGTGCCAGCAGTAACCCGGGGACCACTGAAGCTTTCTTT; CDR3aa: CASSNPGTTEAFF